The 26 T cell receptor beta chains listed next were all sequenced from one sample in a study of response to subunit inactivated influenza vaccine. MiXCR, applied by TCRdb to the RT-PCR reads, yields one record per CDR3 protein. The data hold 650,000 to 850,000 distinct CDR3 sequences, with 11% to 15% observed a single time. Sequencing used PBMCs from blood, obtained 14 days before vaccination. These receptors were obtained from a middle-aged man who received an inactivated influenza vaccine.

The chain uses TRBV20-1 and TRBJ2-3, with D unclear. V lost 0 bases and J 8 bases, leaving 18 bases between the germline ends. CDR3 length: 15 residues. CDR1 is DFQATT, CDR2 SNEGSKA, per germline (reference sequence). The CDR3 sequence is CSARDYVWRAGTQYF. In DNA, the CDR3 is TGCAGTGCTAGAGATTACGTGTGGCGTGCCGGTACGCAGTATTTT.

This clonotype was counted between two and nine times. This chain uses TRBV5-1 with TRBJ2-5; D gene uncertain. The CDR3 runs to 11 residues. In germline, CDR1 is SGHRS, CDR2 YFSETQ. Deletions cut 6 bases from V and 5 bases from J, with 8 bases between. The CDR3 loop is CASKITETQYF. The CDR3 bases are TGCGCCAGCAAAATCACGGAGACCCAGTACTTC.

This clonotype came up many times. The rearrangement joins TRBV28 to TRBJ2-7; D is undetermined. Trimming pared 3 bases from V and 2 bases from J, leaving 8 bases between. The germline V gene encodes CDR1 MDHEN and CDR2 SYDVKM. This CDR3 has 13 amino acids. CDR3 sequence reads: CASSFGPTYEQYF. In DNA, the CDR3 is TGTGCCAGCAGTTTTGGCCCAACCTACGAGCAGTACTTC.

This clonotype was seen only a few times. This chain uses TRBV12-3 or TRBV12-4 with TRBJ2-1; 7 positions match TRBD2. V lost 6 bases, J lost 0 bases, and 8 bases stayed unmatched. The CDR3 sequence is 16 residues long. This CDR3 is CASSPTGGSSYNEQFF. In nucleotides, the CDR3 is TGTGCCAGCAGCCCGACGGGGGGTAGCTCCTACAATGAGCAGTTCTTC.

The rearrangement joins TRBV7-9 to TRBJ2-1; D not resolved. The CDR3 has 13 residues. V lost 4 bases and J lost 1, with 5 bases in between. Germline lookup yields CDR1 SEHNR and CDR2 FQNEAQ (reference sequence). CDR3: CASSSFSYNEQFF. In DNA, the CDR3 is TGTGCCAGCAGCTCATTTTCCTACAATGAGCAGTTCTTC.

Ten or more counts support this clonotype. The genes are TRBV20-1 and TRBJ2-5; D is unclear. The CDR3 is 11 amino acids. Trimming took off 3 bases at V and 1 base at J, with 3 bases between the two ends. The germline gives CDR1 DFQATT, CDR2 SNEGSKA (reference sequence). This CDR3 is CSARGQETQYF. The CDR3 region has the DNA TGCAGTGCTAGGGGCCAAGAGACCCAGTACTTC.

This clonotype was detected only a few times. The gene calls are TRBV12-3 or TRBV12-4 and TRBJ2-2; the match to TRBD1 covers 7 bases. The CDR3 length is 15 residues. The V gene end was trimmed by 5 bases and the J gene end by 8 bases; junction bases not matched to a gene: 11. The CDR3 region has the DNA TGTGCCAGCAGTGCCCAGACAGGGACAAAGGGGGAGCTGTTTTTT. Protein product: CASSAQTGTKGELFF.

The V call is TRBV7-2, the J call TRBJ2-4; no clear D gene. From germline, CDR1 is SGHTA and CDR2 FQGNSA. Between the trimmed V and J ends, which lost 0 bases and 12 bases, there was a span of 12 bases. The CDR3 consists of 13 residues. This CDR3 is CASSLAGFSAQYF. In nucleotides, the CDR3 is TGTGCCAGCAGCTTAGCAGGGTTTTCGGCTCAGTACTTC.

Only a few counts were recorded for this clonotype. The J gene is TRBJ2-1, the V gene TRBV5-1; D remains ambiguous. This CDR3 is built from 14 residues. The V gene's germline CDR1 is SGHRS and CDR2 YFSETQ. V was trimmed by 1 base and J by 6 bases, leaving 11 bases between them. The CDR3 reads CASSLKAELNEQFF. CDR3 nucleotide sequence: TGCGCCAGCAGCTTGAAGGCAGAGCTCAATGAGCAGTTCTTC.

This chain joins TRBV12-3 or TRBV12-4 and TRBJ2-5, with 9 bases that match TRBD2. The CDR3 totals 16 residues. The trim removed 3 bases at V and 4 bases at J, leaving 9 bases unmatched. DNA of the CDR3: TGTGCCAGCAGTTTGAGTAGCGGGGGCAAATCAGAGACCCAGTACTTC. Translating gives CASSLSSGGKSETQYF.

The chain recombines TRBV12-3 or TRBV12-4 with TRBJ1-1, with no clear D. The V end was cut by 6 bases, the J end by 7 bases, with 12 bases between. This CDR3 is built from 12 residues. The CDR3 protein is CASRGLDREAFF. CDR3 sequence (DNA): TGTGCCAGCAGGGGCCTGGACCGTGAAGCTTTCTTT.

This clonotype was seen more than once but under ten times. The rearrangement links TRBV6-2 or TRBV6-3 to TRBJ2-1; 10 bases agree with TRBD1. V trimming: 4 bases; J trimming: 4 bases; junction bases outside the gene matches: 13. This CDR3 has 18 amino acids. CDR1 and CDR2 from the germline V gene are MNHEY and SVGEGT. The CDR3 DNA follows: TGTGCCAGCAGTTTTATCCCGTCCCGGGACAGGGGTTACAATGAGCAGTTCTTC. The encoded protein is CASSFIPSRDRGYNEQFF.

The V call is TRBV14, the J call TRBJ2-5; TRBD1 might be the D (6 bases). This CDR3 comprises 15 residues. The germline V and J ends were trimmed by 1 base and 5 bases, with 14 bases remaining between them. The germline V gene encodes CDR1 SGHDN and CDR2 FVKESK. The CDR3 spells CASSQAPTGYETQYF. CDR3 nucleotides: TGTGCCAGCAGCCAAGCCCCGACAGGTTACGAGACCCAGTACTTC.

This clonotype came up a few times. The CDR3: CASSRTTGRNEQFF. As DNA, the CDR3 is TGTGCCAGCAGCCGGACGACAGGGAGGAATGAGCAGTTCTTC. The chain recombines TRBV12-3 or TRBV12-4 with TRBJ2-1, with D possibly TRBD1 on 7 matching bases. The V end lost 6 bases, the J end lost 7 bases, and 16 bases lay between the germline ends. This CDR3 is 14 amino acids long.

CDR3 amino acids: CASSQVLTGGVGSETQYF. DNA of the CDR3: TGCGCCAGCAGCCAAGTTTTGACAGGGGGGGTAGGGTCAGAGACCCAGTACTTC. The genes are TRBV4-1 and TRBJ2-5; 9 nucleotides agree with TRBD1. Per the germline V gene, CDR1 is MGHRA and CDR2 is YSYEKL. Unmatched junction bases numbered 13, after V lost 1 base and J lost 4 bases. This CDR3 spans 18 amino acids.

This clonotype was detected a few times. The chain recombines TRBV20-1 with TRBJ2-2; 13 bases agree with TRBD2. The J segment lost 6 bases and the V segment lost 3 bases, leaving 7 bases of the junction unmatched. The germline V gene has CDR1 DFQATT and CDR2 SNEGSKA (reference sequence). The CDR3 has 16 residues. In DNA, the CDR3 is TGCAGTGCTAGGGGGACTAGCGGGGCTGCGGCCGGGGAGCTGTTTTTT. Protein sequence: CSARGTSGAAAGELFF.

The V call is TRBV5-5, the J call TRBJ2-7; D uncertain. Trimming shortened V by 0 bases and J by 3 bases, and 13 bases separated the two germline ends. The CDR3 is 15 amino acids. Per germline, CDR1 SGHKS and CDR2 YYEKEE (reference sequence). The CDR3 DNA reads TGTGCCAGCAGCTTGGAGGCAGAGGTACTCTACGAGCAGTACTTC. This gives the protein CASSLEAEVLYEQYF.

In its sample, this clonotype was seen a few times. The chain recombines TRBV7-2 with TRBJ1-2; no clear D. The CDR3 contains 16 residues. V was clipped by 2 bases and J by 3 bases, with 16 bases between them. CDR1 is SGHTA, CDR2 FQGNSA, per germline. The CDR3 coding sequence is TGTGCCAGCAGCTTATTTAGTTCAGGAGGAGACTATGGCTACACCTTC. Its translation is CASSLFSSGGDYGYTF.

J is TRBJ1-2 and V is TRBV5-1; 9 bases line up with TRBD1. Losses at the gene ends were 2 bases for V and 4 bases for J; bases not matched to a gene: 6. This CDR3 is 15 amino acids long. Germline lookup yields CDR1 SGHRS and CDR2 YFSETQ. The CDR3 coding sequence is TGCGCCAGCAGCTTCGGGCGGGGACAGGGCTATGGCTACACCTTC. It yields the protein CASSFGRGQGYGYTF.

The V and J genes are TRBV12-3 or TRBV12-4 and TRBJ2-2; D remains ambiguous. Trimming took 0 bases from V and 9 from J, leaving 11 bases between them. This CDR3 has 14 residues. In DNA, the CDR3 is TGTGCCAGCAGTTTAGCGGATGGTAGACGGGAGCTGTTTTTT. As protein: CASSLADGRRELFF.

The chain links TRBV10-2 to TRBJ2-7; D is uncertain. From germline, CDR1 is WSHSY and CDR2 SAAADI. The V gene lost 2 bases and the J gene lost 5 bases, with 13 bases spanning the gap. CDR3 length: 14 amino acids. The CDR3 bases are TGCGCCAGCAGTGAGGGAACAATAAGGGACGAGCAGTACTTC. Protein product: CASSEGTIRDEQYF.

This clonotype was seen more than once but under ten times. This chain connects TRBV14 to TRBJ2-1; D may be TRBD1 or TRBD2 (5 bases each). Germline V gene data show CDR1 as SGHDN and CDR2 as FVKESK. The V end lost 6 bases, the J end lost 11 bases, and 11 bases lay between the germline ends. The length of the CDR3 is 11 residues. Here the CDR3 reads CASRPPGQQFF. CDR3 bases: TGTGCCAGCAGACCGCCGGGACAGCAGTTCTTC.

This clonotype was observed a few times. The chain recombines TRBV10-3 with TRBJ2-2, with 7 bases lining up with TRBD1. CDR1 is ENHRY and CDR2 is SYGVKD in the germline V gene. V lost 1 base to trimming and J lost 1 base; unmatched junction nucleotides: 3. The CDR3 is 16 amino acids. Written as DNA, the CDR3 is TGTGCCATCAGTGAGTTACGGACAGGGAACACCGGGGAGCTGTTTTTT. This translates into CAISELRTGNTGELFF.

This clonotype was picked up a small number of times. The chain has TRBV29-1 and TRBJ2-3; D ambiguous. The CDR3 extends over 13 amino acids. Germline V gives CDR1 SQVTM, CDR2 ANQGSEA. Deletions cut 3 bases from V and 1 base from J, with 8 bases between. The CDR3 DNA reads TGCAGCGTTGAGCTACGAGGCACAGATACGCAGTATTTT. The encoded protein is CSVELRGTDTQYF.

The sample holds a few counts of this clonotype. V is TRBV2 and J is TRBJ2-7; D call uncertain. CDR3 length equals 11 residues. Trimming left V 2 bases short and J 6 bases short, with 5 bases between. The germline CDR1 and CDR2 sequences are SNHLY and FYNNEI. The DNA of the CDR3 is TGTGCCAGCAGTGAAATAGCCGAGCAGTACTTC. It specifies CASSEIAEQYF.

J is TRBJ2-3 and V is TRBV12-3 or TRBV12-4; TRBD2 aligns across 8 bases. V lost 1 base to trimming and J lost 3 bases; unmatched junction nucleotides: 3. The CDR3 is made up of 15 amino acids. The CDR3 DNA reads as TGTGCCAGCAGTTTAGAAGCGGGGGTTACAGATACGCAGTATTTT. It specifies CASSLEAGVTDTQYF.